This entry lists 2 T cell receptor beta chains sequenced from one sample in a study of blood T cell repertoires in COVID-19. Here immunoSEQ multiplex PCR was the method, and the copy in TCRdb shows in-frame clones only, minus some. The sample holds around 100,000 clones, almost 90% seen once. The source material was peripheral blood. The source of these receptors is a human donor in a cohort sampled during active COVID-19.

This chain links TRBV29-1 with TRBJ2-1; 10 nucleotides line up with TRBD2. The CDR3 sequence is 15 residues long. Germline V lookup: CDR1 SQVTM, CDR2 ANQGSEA. The V gene end was trimmed by 6 bases and the J gene end by 4 bases; junction bases not matched to a gene: 9. In DNA form, the CDR3 reads TGCAGCGTCGAGGGGCTAGCGGGAGTATACAATGAGCAGTTCTTC. Translated, it gives CSVEGLAGVYNEQFF.

J is TRBJ2-1 and V is TRBV9; no reliable D call. The CDR3 is made up of 12 amino acids. The V gene lost 3 bases and the J gene lost 4 bases, with 5 bases spanning the gap. CDR1 and CDR2 from the germline V gene are SGDLS and YYNGEE. CDR3 amino acids: CASSAQYNEQFF. CDR3 sequence (DNA): TGTGCCAGCAGCGCACAGTACAATGAGCAGTTCTTC.